This TCR beta chain was found in a study of T cells in Graves' hyperthyroidism and ophthalmopathy (dated by TCRdb to about 2019). With regard to the full study: Peripheral blood samples were taken at initial diagnosis, before any treatment was given. After sampling, hyperthyroidism patients received methimazole starting at 30 mg daily, and ophthalmopathy patients received high-dose intravenous methylprednisolone. TCR V-J signatures able to tell the groups apart were searched for in a discovery cohort of around 95 patients, of whom roughly 42 had Graves' ophthalmopathy and roughly 59 had stable Graves' hyperthyroidism. TCR Vbeta CDR3 sequencing of 120 to 150 peripheral blood samples (approximately 44 ophthalmopathy, 75 or so hyperthyroidism and around 17 progressor patients) is reported in the paper. Thyroid tissue and blood T-cell repertoires from about six Graves' hyperthyroidism patients were also compared in the study. Prospective prediction of ophthalmopathy was tested in an independent validation cohort of fewer than 20 hyperthyroidism patients and roughly 16 patients who later progressed to ophthalmopathy. The 75 to 100 discovery patients were randomly split 7:3 into training and test sets.

The TCR beta CDR3 regions were amplified from the RNA transcripts. A first-round RT-PCR of the TCR CDR3 used the HTBI primer set with the Qiagen OneStep RT-PCR kit. Libraries were constructed in a second round of multiplex PCR, after which size selection and purification were carried out. Sequencing of the libraries was done on an Illumina HiSeq2000 using paired-end 100 bp reads. On the study's bioinformatics: SOAPnuke was used to process the raw data, removing reads that contained adapters or uncalled bases, had a mean Phred below 15, or lacked an exact match to the constant primer or identifier. COPE v1.2.5 was used to merge the high-quality paired reads, and each unique nucleotide sequence was defined as a clonotype. MiTCR v1.1 was used to align clonotypes to the IMGT TRBV, TRBD and TRBJ reference segments. Only V-J combinations with frequency above 0.0001, covering roughly 99% of repertoires, were analysed. A TCS score was defined as the ratio of F50 (clonal expansion) to E x V (chaos), with BLOSUM62-based TCRdist applied between CDR3 peptides within each V-J. Welch's t-statistics and random forest reduced roughly 540 V-J features to 13, which were used in a naive Bayes classifier (R e1071). The public reads were reprocessed in TCRdb via fastp at Q25 and MiXCR, keeping in-frame beta chains. Every CDR3 protein is listed once, alongside the most common genes and DNA of its rows. In this record, the V and J calls reflect TCRdb's handling and not the investigators' own analysis. The sample records 300,000 to 400,000 distinct CDR3 sequences, about 15% of which are singletons. Of the sample, 11% falls within the top ten clones.

A patient counted as having stable Graves' hyperthyroidism if no progression to ophthalmopathy occurred over 18 months of follow-up. The hyperthyroidism patients were between 18 and 65 years old and newly diagnosed, with a disease duration of less than 2 months. Patients with uncontrolled infections, other autoimmune diseases, pregnancy or lactation were excluded. Clinical symptoms, serum thyroxine and TRAb, thyroid ultrasound, and orbital computed tomography formed the basis for the diagnoses. PBMCs were separated from over 9 ml of fresh peripheral blood using Ficoll-Paque density gradient centrifugation. Total RNA was extracted with Trizol reagent, and quality was checked on an Agilent 2100 Bioanalyzer. This clonotype appeared many times. Its binding antigen is unknown. The input lacks base qualities; no much larger clone sits a single base away. The CDR3 numbers 12 residues from cysteine through phenylalanine. The DNA shown is the 36-base CDR3, in frame from base 1. The germline V gene (reference sequence) sets CDR1 to DFQATT and CDR2 to SNEGSKA. Trimming removed 3 bases from V and 4 bases from J, leaving 9 bases between the germline ends.

Overall results and qualifications from the work: Sample size was not statistically predetermined, and investigators were not blinded to group allocation. Ophthalmopathy was separated from stable hyperthyroidism by a 13 V-J signature model, with just over 85% sensitivity and about 84% specificity obtained in cross-validation and 80%/75% obtained in testing. Most expanded thyroid clonotypes (frequency above 0.001) were also detected in blood, a finding suggesting that blood repertoires may reflect thyroid immune responses. In validation, the model predicted progression to ophthalmopathy a median of around six months before onset, with roughly 68% sensitivity and 72.22% specificity.

The receptor was derived from an older woman with Graves' hyperthyroidism. Sample: blood. The chain links TRBV20-1 with TRBJ1-2; matching of 5 bases hints at TRBD1 as the D gene. The CDR3: CSASTDTYGYTF. The sequence in DNA is TGCAGTGCTAGCACGGACACCTATGGCTACACCTTC.